The present T cell receptor (beta chain) was sequenced within a study of blood T cell repertoires in COVID-19. Sequencing used immunoSEQ multiplex PCR; TCRdb keeps in-frame clones, though not all of them. The data show fewer than 250,000 clones, 65% to 90% seen once. Enrolled through a virtual design, the participants were between 18 and 89 years of age and came from about two dozen US areas. Participant-reported clinical history was the basis for cohort assignment. The V gene end was trimmed by 4 bases and the J gene end by 3 bases; junction bases not matched to a gene: 12. This CDR3 is 16 amino acids long. Per germline, CDR1 SGDLS and CDR2 YYNGEE.

Sequenced: PBMCs or T cells enriched from blood (not recorded which). This receptor was taken from a woman between 40 and 55 years old with acute COVID-19. The rearrangement joins TRBV9 to TRBJ2-5, with 7 bases identical to TRBD2. The CDR3 coding sequence is TGTGCCAGCAGCCCCAGTAGTTGGGAGGGAAAAGAGACCCAGTACTTC. Amino acids: CASSPSSWEGKETQYF.